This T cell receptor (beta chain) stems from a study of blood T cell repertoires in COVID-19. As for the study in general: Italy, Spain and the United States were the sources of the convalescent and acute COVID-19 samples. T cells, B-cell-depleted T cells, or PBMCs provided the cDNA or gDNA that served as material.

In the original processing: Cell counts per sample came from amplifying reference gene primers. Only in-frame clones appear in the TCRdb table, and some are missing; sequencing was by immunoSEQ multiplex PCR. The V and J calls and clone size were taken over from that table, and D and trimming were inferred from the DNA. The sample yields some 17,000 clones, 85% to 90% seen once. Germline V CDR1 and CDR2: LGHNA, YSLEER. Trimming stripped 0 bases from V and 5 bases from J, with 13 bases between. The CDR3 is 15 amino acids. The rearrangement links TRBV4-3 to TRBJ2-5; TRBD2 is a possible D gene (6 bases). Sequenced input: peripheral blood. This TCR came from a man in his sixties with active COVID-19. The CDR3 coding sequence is TGCGCCAGCAGCCAAGAGTACGGGGGACGGGAGACCCAGTACTTC. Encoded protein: CASSQEYGGRETQYF.